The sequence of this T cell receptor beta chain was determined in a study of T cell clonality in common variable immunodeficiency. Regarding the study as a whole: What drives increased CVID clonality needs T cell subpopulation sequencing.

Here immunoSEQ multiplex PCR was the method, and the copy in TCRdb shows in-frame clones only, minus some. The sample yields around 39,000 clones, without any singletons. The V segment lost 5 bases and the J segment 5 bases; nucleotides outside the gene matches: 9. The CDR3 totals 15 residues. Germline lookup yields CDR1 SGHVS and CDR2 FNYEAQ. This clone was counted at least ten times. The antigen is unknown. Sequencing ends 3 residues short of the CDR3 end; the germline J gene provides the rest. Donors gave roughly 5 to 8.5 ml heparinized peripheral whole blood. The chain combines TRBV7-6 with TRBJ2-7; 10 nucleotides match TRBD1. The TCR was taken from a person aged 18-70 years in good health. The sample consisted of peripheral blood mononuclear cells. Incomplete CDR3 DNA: TGTGCCAGCAGCCCCGGGACAGGGGTTCGAGACGAG. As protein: CASSPGTGVRDE. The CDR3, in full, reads CASSPGTGVRDEQYF.